These 3 T cell receptor beta chains originate from one sample sequenced in a study of shared clonotypes between healthy human individuals. Using immunoSEQ multiplex PCR, the repertoire was profiled, and TCRdb retains in-frame clones only, with some absent. This table has around 2,000,000 clones, around 95% appearing once. Specimen: naive CD4+ T cells sorted from blood. Subset specified: CD45RA+ positively selected. These receptors were collected from a man in his late teens or twenties in good health.

J is TRBJ2-3 and V is TRBV10-3; 13 bases line up with TRBD2. V gave up 10 bases and J gave up 6 bases; unmatched junction bases: 7. The CDR3 spans 14 residues. The germline V gene encodes CDR1 ENHRY and CDR2 SYGVKD. The CDR3 here is CATTPGLAGDTQYF. The CDR3, as DNA: TGTGCCACCACCCCGGGACTAGCGGGGGATACGCAGTATTTT.

CDR3 sequence: CASKEESNQPQHF. CDR3 bases: TGTGCCAGCAAGGAAGAAAGCAATCAGCCCCAGCATTTT. V is TRBV6-6 and J is TRBJ1-5; D is uncertain. V was trimmed by 7 bases and J by 1 base, leaving 8 bases between them. There are 13 residues in the CDR3. Per the germline V gene, CDR1 is MNHNY and CDR2 is SVGAGI (reference sequence).

In its sample, this clone was seen once. The CDR3 sequence is CASSLKTYEQYF. Written as DNA, the CDR3 is TGTGCCAGCAGCTTAAAAACCTACGAGCAGTACTTC. The chain links TRBV7-9 to TRBJ2-7; D is undetermined. Trimming took off 2 bases at V and 2 bases at J, with 4 bases between the two ends. Germline CDR1 is SEHNR and CDR2 is FQNEAQ (reference sequence). This CDR3 has 12 residues.